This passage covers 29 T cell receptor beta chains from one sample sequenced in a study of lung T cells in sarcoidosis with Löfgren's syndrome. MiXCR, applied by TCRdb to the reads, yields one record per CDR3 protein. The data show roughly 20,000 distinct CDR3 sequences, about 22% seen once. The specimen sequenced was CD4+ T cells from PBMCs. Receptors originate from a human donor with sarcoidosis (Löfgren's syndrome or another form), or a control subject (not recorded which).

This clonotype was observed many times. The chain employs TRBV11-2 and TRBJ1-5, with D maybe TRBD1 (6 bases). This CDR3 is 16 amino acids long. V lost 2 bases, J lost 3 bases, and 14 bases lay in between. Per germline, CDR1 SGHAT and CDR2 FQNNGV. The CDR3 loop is CASSLNNRVFNQPQHF. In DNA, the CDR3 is TGTGCCAGCAGCTTAAACAACAGGGTCTTCAATCAGCCCCAGCATTTT.

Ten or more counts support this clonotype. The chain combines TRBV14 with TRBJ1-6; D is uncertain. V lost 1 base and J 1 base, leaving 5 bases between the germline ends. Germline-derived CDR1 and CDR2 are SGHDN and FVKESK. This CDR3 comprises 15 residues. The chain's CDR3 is CASSQAGSYNSPLHF. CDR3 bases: TGTGCCAGCAGCCAAGCCGGTTCCTATAATTCACCCCTCCACTTT.

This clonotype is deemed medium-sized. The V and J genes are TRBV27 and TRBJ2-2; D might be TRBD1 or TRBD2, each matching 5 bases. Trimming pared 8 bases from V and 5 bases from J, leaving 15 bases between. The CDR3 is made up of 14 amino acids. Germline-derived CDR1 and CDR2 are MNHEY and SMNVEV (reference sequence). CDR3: CASYGLGETGELFF. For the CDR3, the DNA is TGTGCCAGCTACGGGTTGGGGGAGACCGGGGAGCTGTTTTTT.

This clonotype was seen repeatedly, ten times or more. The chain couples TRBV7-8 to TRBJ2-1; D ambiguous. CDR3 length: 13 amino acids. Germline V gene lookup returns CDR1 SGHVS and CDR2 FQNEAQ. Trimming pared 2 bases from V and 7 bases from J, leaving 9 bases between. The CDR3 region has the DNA TGTGCCAGCAGCTTAACGACACTAAATGAGCAGTTCTTC. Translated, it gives CASSLTTLNEQFF.

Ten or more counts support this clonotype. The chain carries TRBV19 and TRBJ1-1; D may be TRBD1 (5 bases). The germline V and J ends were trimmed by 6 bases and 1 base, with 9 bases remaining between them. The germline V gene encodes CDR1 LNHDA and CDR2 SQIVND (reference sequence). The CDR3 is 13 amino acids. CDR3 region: CASSLQANTEAFF. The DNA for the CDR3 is TGTGCCAGTAGCCTACAGGCGAACACTGAAGCTTTCTTT. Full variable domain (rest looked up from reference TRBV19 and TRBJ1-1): DGGITQSPKYLFRKEGQNVTLSCEQNLNHDAMYWYRQDPGQGLRLIYYSQIVNDFQKGDIAEGYSVSREKKESFPLTVTSAQKNPTAFYLCASSLQANTEAFFGQGTRLTVV.

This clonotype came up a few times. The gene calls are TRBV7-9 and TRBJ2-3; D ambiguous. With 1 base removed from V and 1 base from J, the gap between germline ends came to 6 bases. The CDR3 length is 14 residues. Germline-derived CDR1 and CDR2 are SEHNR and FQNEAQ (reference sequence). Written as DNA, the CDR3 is TGTGCCAGCAGCTTAGTGGCAGGCACAGATACGCAGTATTTT. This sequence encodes CASSLVAGTDTQYF.

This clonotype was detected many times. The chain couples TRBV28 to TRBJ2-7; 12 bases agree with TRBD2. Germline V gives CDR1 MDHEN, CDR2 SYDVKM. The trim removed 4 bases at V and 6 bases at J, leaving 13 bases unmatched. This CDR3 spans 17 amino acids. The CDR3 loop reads CASSSGPPTSGGVEQYF. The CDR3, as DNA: TGTGCCAGCAGTTCCGGCCCTCCGACTAGCGGGGGAGTCGAGCAGTACTTC.

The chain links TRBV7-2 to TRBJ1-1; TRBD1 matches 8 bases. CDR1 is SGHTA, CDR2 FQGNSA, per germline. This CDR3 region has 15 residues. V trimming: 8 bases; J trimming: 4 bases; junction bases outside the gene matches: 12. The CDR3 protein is CASGLSPGTGTEAFF. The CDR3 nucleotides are TGTGCCAGCGGCCTATCCCCCGGGACAGGCACTGAAGCTTTCTTT.

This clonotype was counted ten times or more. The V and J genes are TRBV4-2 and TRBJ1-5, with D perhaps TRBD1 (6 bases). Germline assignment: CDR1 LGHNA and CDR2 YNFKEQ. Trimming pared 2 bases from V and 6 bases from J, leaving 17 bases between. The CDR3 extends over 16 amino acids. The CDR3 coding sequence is TGTGCCAGCAGCCAATCAGGACAGCAAGACCCTCAGCCCCAGCATTTT. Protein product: CASSQSGQQDPQPQHF.

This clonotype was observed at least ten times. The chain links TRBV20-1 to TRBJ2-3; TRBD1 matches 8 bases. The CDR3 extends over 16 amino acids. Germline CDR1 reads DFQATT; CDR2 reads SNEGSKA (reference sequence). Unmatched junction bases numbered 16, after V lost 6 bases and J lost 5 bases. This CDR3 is CSAIPGRTGKVDTQYF. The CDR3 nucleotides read TGCAGTGCCATCCCAGGACGGACAGGGAAGGTAGATACGCAGTATTTT.

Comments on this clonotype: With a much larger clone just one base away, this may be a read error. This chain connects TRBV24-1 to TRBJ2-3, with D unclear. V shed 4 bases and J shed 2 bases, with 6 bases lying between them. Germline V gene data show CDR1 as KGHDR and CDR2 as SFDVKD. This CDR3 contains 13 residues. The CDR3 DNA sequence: TGTGCCACCAGTGAGATTGCCACAGATACGCAGTATTTT. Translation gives CATSEIATDTQYF.

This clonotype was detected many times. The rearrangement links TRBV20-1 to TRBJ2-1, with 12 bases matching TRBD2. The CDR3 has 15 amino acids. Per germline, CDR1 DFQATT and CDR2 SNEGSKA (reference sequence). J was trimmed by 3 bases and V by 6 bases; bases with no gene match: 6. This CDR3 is CSARLAGEVYNEQFF. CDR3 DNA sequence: TGCAGTGCGCGACTAGCGGGAGAGGTCTACAATGAGCAGTTCTTC.

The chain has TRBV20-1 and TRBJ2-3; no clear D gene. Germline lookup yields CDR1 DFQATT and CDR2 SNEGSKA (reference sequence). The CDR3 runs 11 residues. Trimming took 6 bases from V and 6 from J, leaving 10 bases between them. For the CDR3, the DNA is TGCAGTGCAAGACCCTGGGATACGCAGTATTTT. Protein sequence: CSARPWDTQYF.

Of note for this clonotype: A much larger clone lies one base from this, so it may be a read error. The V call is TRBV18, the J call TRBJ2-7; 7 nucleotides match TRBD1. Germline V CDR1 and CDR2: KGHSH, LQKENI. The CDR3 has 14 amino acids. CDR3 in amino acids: CASSSGQNSYGQYF. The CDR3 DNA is TGTGCCAGCTCATCGGGACAGAACTCCTACGGGCAGTACTTC. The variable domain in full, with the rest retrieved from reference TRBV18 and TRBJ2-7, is NAGVMQNPRHLVRRRGQEARLRCSPMKGHSHVYWYRQLPEEGLKFMVYLQKENIIDESGMPKERFSAEFPKEGPSILRIQQVVRGDSAAYFCASSSGQNSYGQYFGPGTRLTVT.

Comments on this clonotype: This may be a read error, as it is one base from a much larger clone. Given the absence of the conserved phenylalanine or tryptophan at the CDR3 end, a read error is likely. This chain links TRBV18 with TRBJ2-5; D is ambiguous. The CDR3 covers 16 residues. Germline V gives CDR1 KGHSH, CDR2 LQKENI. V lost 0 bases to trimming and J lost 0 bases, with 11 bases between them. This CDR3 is CASSPPGLAHQETQYL. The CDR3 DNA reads TGTGCCAGCTCACCACCGGGTTTAGCCCACCAAGAGACCCAGTACCTC.

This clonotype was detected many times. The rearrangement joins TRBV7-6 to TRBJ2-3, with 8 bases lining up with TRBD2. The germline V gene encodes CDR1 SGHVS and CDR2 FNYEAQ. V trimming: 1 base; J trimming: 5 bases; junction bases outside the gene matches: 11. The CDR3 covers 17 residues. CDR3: CASSLVGAGGSLDTQYF. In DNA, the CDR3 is TGTGCCAGCAGCTTAGTAGGTGCGGGGGGTTCGTTAGATACGCAGTATTTT.

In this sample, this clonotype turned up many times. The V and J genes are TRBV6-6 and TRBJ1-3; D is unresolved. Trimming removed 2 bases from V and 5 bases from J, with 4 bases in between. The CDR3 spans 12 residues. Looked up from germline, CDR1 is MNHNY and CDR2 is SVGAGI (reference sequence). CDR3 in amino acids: CASSYMRNTIYF. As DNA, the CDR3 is TGTGCCAGCAGTTACATGAGAAACACCATATATTTT.

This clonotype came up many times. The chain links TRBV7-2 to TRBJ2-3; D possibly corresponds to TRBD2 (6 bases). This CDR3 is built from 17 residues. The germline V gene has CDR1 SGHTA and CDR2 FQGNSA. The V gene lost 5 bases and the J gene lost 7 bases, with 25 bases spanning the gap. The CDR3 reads CASSRRASGGLMNTQYF. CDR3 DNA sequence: TGTGCCAGCAGCCGAAGAGCTAGTGGGGGGTTGATGAATACGCAGTATTTT. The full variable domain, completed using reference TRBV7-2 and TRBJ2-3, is GAGVSQSPSNKVTEKGKDVELRCDPISGHTALYWYRQSLGQGLEFLIYFQGNSAPDKSGLPSDRFSAERTGGSVSTLTIQRTQQEDSAVYLCASSRRASGGLMNTQYFGPGTRLTVL.

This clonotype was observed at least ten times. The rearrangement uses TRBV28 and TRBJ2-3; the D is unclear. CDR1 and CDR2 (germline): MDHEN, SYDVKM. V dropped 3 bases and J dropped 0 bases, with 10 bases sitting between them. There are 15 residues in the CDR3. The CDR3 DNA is TGTGCCAGCAGTTTCCTGGACGGAAGCACAGATACGCAGTATTTT. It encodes CASSFLDGSTDTQYF.

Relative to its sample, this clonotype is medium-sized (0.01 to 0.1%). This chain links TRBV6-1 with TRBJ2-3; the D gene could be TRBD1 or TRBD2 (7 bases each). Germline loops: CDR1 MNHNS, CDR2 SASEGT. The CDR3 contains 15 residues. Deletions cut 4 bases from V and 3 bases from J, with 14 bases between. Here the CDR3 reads CASSGYRGGTDTQYF. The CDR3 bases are TGTGCCAGCAGTGGATACAGGGGAGGGACAGATACGCAGTATTTT.

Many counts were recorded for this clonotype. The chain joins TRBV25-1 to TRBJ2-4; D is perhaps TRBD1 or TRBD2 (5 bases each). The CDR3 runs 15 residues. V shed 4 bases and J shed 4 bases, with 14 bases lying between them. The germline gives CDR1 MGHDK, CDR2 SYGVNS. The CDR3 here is CASSAPGPLKNIQYF. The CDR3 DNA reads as TGTGCCAGCAGTGCTCCGGGACCGCTAAAAAACATTCAGTACTTC.

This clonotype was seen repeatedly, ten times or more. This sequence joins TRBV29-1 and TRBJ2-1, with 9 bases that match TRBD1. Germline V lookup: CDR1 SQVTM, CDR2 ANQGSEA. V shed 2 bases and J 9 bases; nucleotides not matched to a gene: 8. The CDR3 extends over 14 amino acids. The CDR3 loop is CSVEIGQGIGEQFF. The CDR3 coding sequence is TGCAGCGTTGAAATAGGACAGGGGATTGGTGAGCAGTTCTTC.

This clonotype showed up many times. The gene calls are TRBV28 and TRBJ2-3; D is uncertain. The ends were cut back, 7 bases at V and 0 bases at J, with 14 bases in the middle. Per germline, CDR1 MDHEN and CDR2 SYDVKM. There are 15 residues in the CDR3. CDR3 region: CASTPPITSTDTQYF. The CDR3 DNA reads TGTGCCAGCACCCCCCCGATTACTAGCACAGATACGCAGTATTTT.

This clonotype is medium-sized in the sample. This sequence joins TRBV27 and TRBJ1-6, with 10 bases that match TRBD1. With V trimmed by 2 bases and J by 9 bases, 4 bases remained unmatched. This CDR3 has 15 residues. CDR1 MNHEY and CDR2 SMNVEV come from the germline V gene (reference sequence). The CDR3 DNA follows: TGTGCCAGCAGTTTAGCGGGGACAGGGGTTTCACCCCTCCACTTT. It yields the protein CASSLAGTGVSPLHF.

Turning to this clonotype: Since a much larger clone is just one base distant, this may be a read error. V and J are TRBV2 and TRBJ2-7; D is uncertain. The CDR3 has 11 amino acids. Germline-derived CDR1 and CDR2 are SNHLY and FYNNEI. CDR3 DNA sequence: TGTGCCTGCAGTGAAAAGGACGAGCAGTACTTC. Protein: CACSEKDEQYF. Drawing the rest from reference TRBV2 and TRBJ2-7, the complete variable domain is EPEVTQTPSHQVTQMGQEVILRCVPISNHLYFYWYRQILGQKVEFLVSFYNNEISEKSEIFDDQFSVERPDGSNFTLKIRSTKLEDSAMYFCACSEKDEQYFGPGTRLTVT.

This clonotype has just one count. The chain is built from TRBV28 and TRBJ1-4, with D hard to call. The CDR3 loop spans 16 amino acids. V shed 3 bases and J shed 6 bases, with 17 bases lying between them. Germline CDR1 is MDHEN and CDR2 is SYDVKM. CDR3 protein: CASSFSSEYRDEKLFF. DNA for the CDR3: TGTGCCAGCAGTTTTAGTTCAGAGTACCGGGATGAAAAACTGTTTTTT.

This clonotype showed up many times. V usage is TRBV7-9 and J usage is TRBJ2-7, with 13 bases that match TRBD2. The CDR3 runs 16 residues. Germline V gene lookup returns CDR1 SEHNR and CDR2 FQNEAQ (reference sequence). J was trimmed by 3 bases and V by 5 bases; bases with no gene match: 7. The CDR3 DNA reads TGTGCCAGCAGCCGGGGACTAGCGGGGAAGAGCTACGAGCAGTACTTC. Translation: CASSRGLAGKSYEQYF.

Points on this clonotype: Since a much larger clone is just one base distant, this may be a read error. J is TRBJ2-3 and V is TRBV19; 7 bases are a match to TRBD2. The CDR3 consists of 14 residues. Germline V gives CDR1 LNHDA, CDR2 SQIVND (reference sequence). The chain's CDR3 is CASGILAVKDTQYF. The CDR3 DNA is TGTGCCAGTGGTATTCTAGCGGTTAAAGATACGCAGTATTTT. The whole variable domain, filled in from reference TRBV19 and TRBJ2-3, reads DGGITQSPKYLFRKEGQNVTLSCEQNLNHDAMYWYRQDPGQGLRLIYYSQIVNDFQKGDIAEGYSVSREKKESFPLTVTSAQKNPTAFYLCASGILAVKDTQYFGPGTRLTVL.

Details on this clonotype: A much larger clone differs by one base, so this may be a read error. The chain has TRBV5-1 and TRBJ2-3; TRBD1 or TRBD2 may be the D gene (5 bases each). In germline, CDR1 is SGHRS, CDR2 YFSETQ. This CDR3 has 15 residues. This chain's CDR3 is CASSLAGPSTDRQYF. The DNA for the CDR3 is TGCGCCAGCAGCTTGGCGGGGCCTAGCACAGATAGGCAGTATTTT.